This T cell receptor (beta chain) is drawn from a study of blood T cell repertoires in COVID-19. Study overall: PBMCs, B-cell-depleted T cells, or T cells were the source of the cDNA or gDNA that made up the material.

Germline trimming cut 4 bases from V and 5 bases from J; bases unmatched to any gene: 4. The CDR3 runs to 14 residues. CDR1 is SGHAT and CDR2 is FQDESV in the germline V gene (reference sequence). Methods used by the authors: Estimates of nucleated cell counts were drawn from the amplification of reference gene primers. Measured with immunoSEQ multiplex PCR; TCRdb has only the in-frame clones, and not every one. D and trimming were read from the DNA, whereas the V and J calls and clone size are those reported in that table. The repertoire consists of about 74,000 clones, with approximately 85% occurring once and the leading ten covering around a third.

The sequencing sample was made of peripheral blood. V and J are TRBV11-1 and TRBJ2-1; 8 bases match TRBD1. The sequence derives from a man in his 70s with acute or convalescent COVID-19. The chain's CDR3 is CASSSGTGNNEQFF. DNA for the CDR3: TGTGCCAGCAGCTCCGGGACAGGTAACAATGAGCAGTTCTTC.